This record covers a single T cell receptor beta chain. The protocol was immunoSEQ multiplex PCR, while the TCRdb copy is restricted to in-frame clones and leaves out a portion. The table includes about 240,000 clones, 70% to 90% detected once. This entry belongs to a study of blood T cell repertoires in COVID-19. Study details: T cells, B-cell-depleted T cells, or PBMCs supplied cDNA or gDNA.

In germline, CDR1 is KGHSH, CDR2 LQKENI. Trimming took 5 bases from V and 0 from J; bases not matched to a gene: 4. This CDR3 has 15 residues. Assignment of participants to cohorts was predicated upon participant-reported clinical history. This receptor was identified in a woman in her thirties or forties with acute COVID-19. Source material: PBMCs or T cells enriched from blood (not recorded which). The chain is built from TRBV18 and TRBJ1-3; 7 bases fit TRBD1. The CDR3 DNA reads TGTGCCAGCTCAATCGACAGGGTCTCTGGAAACACCATATATTTT. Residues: CASSIDRVSGNTIYF.